Detailed here is one T cell receptor (beta chain). Its antigen is not yet known. The input lacks base qualities; no much larger clone sits a single base away. Enrolling through a virtual design, the prospective study's participants ranged in age from roughly 18 to 90 years and lived across around 25 United States geographic areas. In the prospective study, cohorts were assigned on the basis of participant-reported clinical history obtained from a screening survey and a study questionnaire. Each participant in the prospective study had whole blood, serum and a nasopharyngeal or oropharyngeal swab collected by mobile phlebotomists. Over a roughly 2-month period, participants in the prospective study had the option of providing additional blood draws and questionnaires. Blood samples from the prospective study were shipped frozen or at room temperature prior to DNA extraction. The immunoSEQ Assay, a bias-controlled multiplex PCR, was used to amplify TCRbeta CDR3 regions from genomic DNA. The authors processed their data as follows. The number of nucleated cells in each sample was estimated by amplification of reference gene primers within the assay. To quantify the absolute abundance of each unique TCRbeta CDR3 rearrangement, sequence reads were collapsed and filtered. For each sample, productive Simpson clonality was calculated as the square root of Simpson's diversity index over productive rearrangements. Entries here come from immuneACCESS through TCRdb and include only in-frame sequences with V and J called. Some clones fail to appear in such tables; in the studies checked, an unresolved V gene covers under half of the shortfall, and the cause of the remainder is unknown. That table is the source of V, J and clone size, and D and trimming were worked out from the DNA. Counted in this sample were approximately 190,000 clones; roughly 82% of them appeared once. The ten largest clones take up around 5.5% of the sample.

The data are from a study of blood T cell repertoires in COVID-19 (dated by TCRdb to 2020 to 2022). Context from the whole study: The collaborator samples originated in the United States, Italy and Spain and spanned the acute and convalescent phases of COVID-19. The prospective study material was composed of cDNA or gDNA derived from T cells, B-cell-depleted T cells, or PBMCs. Deeply sampled blood TCRbeta repertoires from subjects exposed to, actively infected with, or recovered from COVID-19 were included in the dataset. A freely available public database, intended as a resource for researchers studying the immune response to SARS-CoV-2, is where the repertoires were released. Samples came from the ongoing ImmuneRACE study (first 160 participants) plus 1,254 subjects from 6 global collaborators. The sample metadata nearly always contained a de-identified subject ID, COVID-19 status, age in years and sex. Where available, HLA class I and class II types were taken from metadata supplied by the sample provider and were not determined by assay-based typing.

What the research found in general, with its limitations: How much clinical and demographic metadata was included differed by source and by participant, and the metadata was provided uncurated.

The sample taken for sequencing was PBMCs or T cells enriched from blood (not recorded which). The TCR was taken from an older woman with acute COVID-19.

The CDR3 amino acid sequence is: CAWSSMDTQYF. The sequence in DNA is TGTGCCTGGAGTTCAATGGATACGCAGTATTTT. Rearrangement joined TRBV30 to TRBJ2-3; the D gene identity is not certain. The germline V gene (reference sequence) specifies GTSNPN as CDR1 and SVGIG as CDR2. The CDR3 runs 11 residues from the cysteine to the phenylalanine. Of the read, only the CDR3 DNA is kept; its 33 bases are in frame from base 1. The V end loses 2 bases and the J end loses 6 bases, and a stretch of 6 bases separates them.